What follows are 9 T cell receptor beta chains derived from one specimen sequenced in a study of vaccination and CD4 T cells after COVID-19. Cultured CD4+ T cell DNA was sequenced using the Oncomine TCR Beta short-read assay. TCRdb analysed the PCR reads with MiXCR anew, one entry per CDR3 protein. The sample consists of 13,000 to 15,000 distinct CDR3 sequences, approximately 30% of them appearing once. These receptors' antigens are unknown. Treatment given: roughly nine-day PBMC culture with coronavirus spike peptide pools or control peptides (ViraFEST assay). Source material: cultured CD4+ T cells from blood. The receptor set was obtained from a human donor with COVID-19.

The sample holds a few counts of this clonotype. The V and J genes are TRBV7-9 and TRBJ1-2, with a tentative D call TRBD1 (6 bases). V was pared by 5 bases and J by 5 bases, with 18 bases between. In germline, CDR1 is SEHNR, CDR2 FQNEAQ (reference sequence). There are 15 residues in the CDR3. The CDR3 DNA sequence: TGTGCCAGCAGCATAGAGGGGGGACTGAATTATGGCTACACCTTC. Amino acids: CASSIEGGLNYGYTF.

This clonotype was found a few times. V is TRBV12-3 or TRBV12-4 and J is TRBJ2-7; D might be TRBD1 (5 bases). CDR3 length equals 14 residues. The V gene lost 6 bases and the J gene lost 3 bases, with 15 bases spanning the gap. The CDR3 region is CASSPRVGHYEQYF. The CDR3 DNA sequence: TGTGCCAGCAGCCCCAGGGTGGGGCACTACGAGCAGTACTTC.

The chain is built from TRBV19 and TRBJ1-4; the match to TRBD1 covers 8 bases. Germline CDR1 LNHDA, CDR2 SQIVND (reference sequence). The CDR3 is made up of 14 amino acids. The trim removed 7 bases at V and 4 bases at J, leaving 5 bases unmatched. CDR3: CASTQTGVNEKLFF. The CDR3, as DNA: TGTGCCAGTACCCAGACAGGGGTTAATGAAAAACTGTTTTTT.

This clonotype occurred a few times. The rearrangement links TRBV20-1 to TRBJ2-3, with 13 bases that match TRBD2. Trimming cost V 6 bases and J 2 bases; bases outside gene matches: 5. Germline V lookup: CDR1 DFQATT, CDR2 SNEGSKA (reference sequence). The CDR3 runs 15 residues. The CDR3 region is CSARGLAGDTDTQYF. The CDR3 DNA follows: TGCAGTGCCCGCGGACTAGCGGGGGACACAGATACGCAGTATTTT.

The rearrangement joins TRBV12-3 or TRBV12-4 to TRBJ2-5; D is perhaps TRBD2 (6 bases). Between the trimmed V and J ends, which lost 8 bases and 4 bases, there was a span of 17 bases. The CDR3 has 14 residues. The CDR3 is CASLRDSRGETQYF. CDR3 bases: TGTGCCAGCCTTCGGGACTCCAGAGGAGAGACCCAGTACTTC.

Here the CDR3 reads CSAPSPAEQFF. CDR3 DNA: TGCAGTGCCCCGAGCCCAGCCGAGCAGTTCTTC. The chain uses TRBV20-1 and TRBJ2-1; D is uncertain. Trimming stripped 6 bases from V and 10 bases from J, with 13 bases between. This CDR3 is 11 amino acids long. Germline loops: CDR1 DFQATT, CDR2 SNEGSKA (reference sequence).

The table lists this clonotype with a few counts. CDR3 sequence (DNA): TGTGCCAGCAGCTTAGACAGGGGAAACGAGCAGTACTTC. This codes for CASSLDRGNEQYF. The rearrangement links TRBV7-6 to TRBJ2-7; 7 nucleotides agree with TRBD1. Germline CDR1 is SGHVS and CDR2 is FNYEAQ. There are 13 residues in the CDR3. The J segment lost 5 bases and the V segment lost 1 base, leaving 2 bases of the junction unmatched.

The chain is built from TRBV6-5 and TRBJ2-3; 14 positions match TRBD2. The CDR3 length is 16 residues. Germline V gene lookup returns CDR1 MNHEY and CDR2 SVGAGI. Germline trimming cut 3 bases from V and 6 bases from J; bases unmatched to any gene: 5. CDR3 in DNA: TGTGCCAGCAGTTATTTCGGGACTAGCGGGGGTGATACGCAGTATTTT. This encodes CASSYFGTSGGDTQYF.

The chain combines TRBV20-1 with TRBJ2-5; possibly TRBD1 for D (6 bases). The CDR3 sequence is 16 residues long. Germline V gene data show CDR1 as DFQATT and CDR2 as SNEGSKA (reference sequence). V was clipped by 2 bases and J by 0 bases, with 16 bases between them. CDR3 DNA: TGCAGTGCTAGAAGGGGGTGGGAAAATTACCAAGAGACCCAGTACTTC. Protein product: CSARRGWENYQETQYF.